Listed below are T cell receptor beta chains from one sample, sequenced in a study of cytomegalovirus exposure and HLA in healthy donors. Here immunoSEQ multiplex PCR was the method, and the copy in TCRdb shows in-frame clones only, minus some. The sample consists of fewer than 85,000 clones, around nine tenths of them appearing once. The source material was PBMCs. These receptors were obtained from a woman younger than 35 in good health and CMV-seropositive. Each CDR3 is given with its conserved first and last residue.

V gene	J gene	CDR3 protein
TRBV5-1	TRBJ2-7	CASSPIPLLSYEQYF
TRBV4-1	TRBJ1-2	CASSQDPGQDYGYTF
TRBV7-2	TRBJ2-1	CASSIRLAGGQAEQFF
TRBV7-9	TRBJ1-3	CASSFGGRGNTIYF
TRBV5-6	TRBJ1-1	CASSKGTWETAFF
TRBV7-9	TRBJ1-4	CASSLRTGEGEKLFF
TRBV19	TRBJ1-2	CASSTGQADYGYTF
TRBV28	TRBJ2-3	CASSLFGTAYTQYF
TRBV7-8	TRBJ2-1	CASTEGGMVGNEQFF
TRBV7-8	TRBJ1-1	CASSTQQGWNTEAFF
TRBV6-1	TRBJ2-7	CASSGGGVAYEQYF
TRBV6-4	TRBJ2-7	CASSETSGDYEQYF
TRBV25-1	TRBJ2-7	CASSEGTGVLYEQYF
TRBV7-9	TRBJ2-5	CASSLETGRETQYF
TRBV21-1	TRBJ2-1	CASILIRAGGRDNEQFF
TRBV14	TRBJ1-6	CASRATGGGNSPLHF
TRBV2	TRBJ2-2	CASSDIRGSTGELFF
TRBV25-1	TRBJ2-7	CASSEGPGPNEQYF
TRBV7-9	TRBJ2-5	CASSPQGAQYF
TRBV6-5	TRBJ1-2	CASNRGHGHGYTF
TRBV6-1	TRBJ2-5	CASSELHGGSETQYF
TRBV4-1	TRBJ2-7	CASSHGGGEGLREQYF
TRBV15	TRBJ2-1	CATSRDRGLVFNEQFF
TRBV7-2	TRBJ2-3	CASSLTKRHSSTDTQYF
TRBV6-6	TRBJ1-1	CASSRRQNTEAFF
TRBV13	TRBJ1-2	CASSTPPGQGGGYTF
TRBV4-1	TRBJ2-5	CASSRLGTGYQETQYF
TRBV9	TRBJ2-7	CASSVAPGTGRYEQYF
TRBV5-1	TRBJ2-7	CASGATSAYEQYF
TRBV6-1	TRBJ1-6	CASSEGSVRSISPLHF